Presented here are 20 T cell receptor beta chains from one specimen sequenced in a study of human T cells and chemical hapten exposure. TCRdb re-called the RACE reads through MiXCR, storing one row per CDR3 protein. The table records under 300,000 distinct CDR3 sequences, 7.5% to 8% of them present only once. The time point: pre-sensitization, week 0. As to treatment: therapeutic diphenylcyclopropenone sensitization with weekly scalp DPC. Material: whole blood, obtained in connection with sensitization to the hapten diphenylcyclopropenone (DPC). All receptors come from a young man with alopecia areata. Some clones in this sample may be carry-over from other donors' samples.

This clonotype was observed a handful of times. The chain is built from TRBV10-3 and TRBJ2-7; D possibly uses TRBD1 or TRBD2 (5 bases each). This CDR3 spans 14 amino acids. Germline values: CDR1 ENHRY, CDR2 SYGVKD. The germline V and J ends were trimmed by 0 bases and 4 bases, with 10 bases remaining between them. This chain's CDR3 is CAISESGPLYEQYF. DNA of the CDR3: TGTGCCATCAGTGAGTCGGGACCACTTTACGAGCAGTACTTC.

The gene calls are TRBV6-2 or TRBV6-3 and TRBJ1-2; TRBD1 matches 8 bases. After removal of 6 bases from V and 6 bases from J, the junction contained 12 bases not matched to a gene. The CDR3 sequence is 15 residues long. CDR1 is MNHEY, CDR2 SVGEGT, per germline. CDR3 residues: CASRGTGRGVNGYTF. The CDR3 bases are TGTGCCAGCAGAGGGACAGGCCGTGGAGTGAATGGCTACACCTTC.

The chain combines TRBV4-1 with TRBJ2-3; D might be TRBD1 (5 bases). Looked up from germline, CDR1 is MGHRA and CDR2 is YSYEKL. The CDR3 extends over 16 amino acids. The V end lost 4 bases, the J end lost 2 bases, and 16 bases lay between the germline ends. The CDR3 DNA reads TGCGCCAGCAGCCCTAGACAGATGGCTGTCACAGATACGCAGTATTTT. Its translation: CASSPRQMAVTDTQYF.

This chain connects TRBV5-1 to TRBJ1-4, with D hard to call. The V end lost 0 bases, the J end lost 4 bases, and 13 bases lay between the germline ends. The CDR3 extends over 16 amino acids. Germline-derived CDR1 and CDR2 are SGHRS and YFSETQ. In nucleotides, the CDR3 is TGCGCCAGCAGCTTGGTGGAGGTGGCGGATAATGAAAAACTGTTTTTT. Translated: CASSLVEVADNEKLFF.

The chain is built from TRBV6-1 and TRBJ2-5; D is unresolved. V was cut by 0 bases and J by 1 base, with 0 bases left in between. CDR1 and CDR2 (germline): MNHNS, SASEGT. This CDR3 is built from 12 residues. The CDR3 here is CASSEAQETQYF. For the CDR3, the DNA is TGTGCCAGCAGTGAAGCCCAAGAGACCCAGTACTTC.

This clonotype has more than one count but fewer than ten. This rearrangement joins TRBV20-1 to TRBJ2-4; possible D gene TRBD1, 6 bases. CDR3 length equals 14 residues. V was clipped by 0 bases and J by 0 bases, with 6 bases between them. Germline CDR1 reads DFQATT; CDR2 reads SNEGSKA (reference sequence). The DNA for the CDR3 is TGCAGTGCTAGAGAGGACAGAGCCAAAAACATTCAGTACTTC. It yields the protein CSAREDRAKNIQYF.

This clonotype appeared a few times. The chain uses TRBV6-4 and TRBJ2-2; maybe TRBD2 (5 bases). V was cut by 7 bases and J by 0 bases, with 12 bases left in between. This CDR3 has 15 amino acids. Germline assignment: CDR1 MRHNA and CDR2 SNTAGT. Here the CDR3 DNA reads TGTGCCAGCACCCCGGAAGCGGCGAACACCGGGGAGCTGTTTTTT. This translates into CASTPEAANTGELFF.

This clonotype was observed at least ten times. The V gene is TRBV20-1, the J gene TRBJ1-2; the D gene is possibly TRBD1 (5 bases). CDR1 is DFQATT and CDR2 is SNEGSKA in the germline V gene (reference sequence). V gave up 0 bases and J gave up 4 bases, with 15 bases separating them. CDR3 length: 15 residues. The CDR3 region has the DNA TGCAGTGCTAGAGATGGCAGGGCGGGATTCTATGGCTACACCTTC. Amino acid sequence: CSARDGRAGFYGYTF.

This clonotype was seen at least ten times. This chain connects TRBV9 to TRBJ1-2, with TRBD1 matching over 10 bases. The junction had 3 bases not matched to a gene; V was cut back by 0 bases and J by 7 bases. CDR1 SGDLS and CDR2 YYNGEE come from the germline V gene. The CDR3 is 14 residues long. Here the CDR3 DNA reads TGTGCCAGCAGCGTAGGGGGACAGGGGCCTGGCTACACCTTC. It translates to CASSVGGQGPGYTF.

The chain recombines TRBV27 with TRBJ2-3, with D possibly matching TRBD1 (5 bases). Germline V gene sequence: CDR1 MNHEY, CDR2 SMNVEV (reference sequence). V dropped 3 bases and J dropped 6 bases, with 13 bases sitting between them. This CDR3 is built from 14 residues. In DNA form, the CDR3 reads TGTGCCAGCAGTTTCAGGGCAGTTGCGGATACGCAGTATTTT. It is translated as CASSFRAVADTQYF.

This clonotype appeared a few times. The gene calls are TRBV7-2 and TRBJ2-1; weak D call: TRBD2 (5 bases). The V gene's germline CDR1 is SGHTA and CDR2 FQGNSA. CDR3 size: 13 residues. Trimming stripped 3 bases from V and 5 bases from J, with 8 bases between. For the CDR3, the DNA is TGTGCCAGCAGCTTCAGCGGTGACAATGAGCAGTTCTTC. This sequence encodes CASSFSGDNEQFF.

This clonotype was detected only a few times. The chain carries TRBV15 and TRBJ2-7; TRBD1 matches at 7 bases. The V segment lost 4 bases and the J segment 3 bases; nucleotides outside the gene matches: 6. CDR1 LNHNV and CDR2 YYDKDF come from the germline V gene (reference sequence). The CDR3 sequence is 14 residues long. CDR3 in DNA: TGTGCCACCAGCAAGGACAGGTCCGGCTACGAGCAGTACTTC. It is translated as CATSKDRSGYEQYF.

The CDR3, as DNA: TGTGCCAGCAGCCCGTGGGCTGGCACAGATACGCAGTATTTT. This sequence encodes CASSPWAGTDTQYF. The V gene is TRBV21-1, the J gene TRBJ2-3. TRBV21-1 is given as a pseudogene. The CDR3 is made up of 14 amino acids.

The genes are TRBV7-2 and TRBJ1-5; D uncertain. Germline CDR1 is SGHTA and CDR2 is FQGNSA. CDR3 length: 15 amino acids. Between the trimmed V and J ends, which lost 1 base and 4 bases, there was a span of 11 bases. The CDR3 is CASSLGMEGNQPQHF. CDR3 nucleotide sequence: TGTGCCAGCAGCTTAGGGATGGAGGGTAATCAGCCCCAGCATTTT.

This chain links TRBV28 with TRBJ2-5; D is tentatively TRBD1 or TRBD2 (5 bases each). The germline CDR1 and CDR2 sequences are MDHEN and SYDVKM. CDR3 length: 15 residues. Deletions cut 4 bases from V and 5 bases from J, with 17 bases between. The CDR3 sequence: CASSSRGGAGETQYF. CDR3 DNA sequence: TGTGCCAGCAGTTCCCGAGGTGGGGCGGGTGAGACCCAGTACTTC.

This clonotype was seen repeatedly, ten times or more. J is TRBJ1-6 and V is TRBV18; D is ambiguous. The length of the CDR3 is 13 residues. Trimming removed 10 bases at V and 5 bases at J, with 12 bases between. Germline lookup yields CDR1 KGHSH and CDR2 LQKENI. The CDR3 sequence: CATMGSHNSPLHF. In DNA, the CDR3 is TGTGCCACGATGGGCAGCCATAATTCACCCCTCCACTTT.

There are many counts of this clonotype. The rearrangement links TRBV12-3 or TRBV12-4 to TRBJ1-6; 8 bases line up with TRBD1. This CDR3 has 13 residues. The junction had 5 bases not matched to a gene; V was cut back by 5 bases and J by 11 bases. The CDR3 is CASSPLDRAPLHF. CDR3 nucleotide sequence: TGTGCCAGCAGTCCCCTGGACAGGGCACCCCTCCACTTT.

This clonotype showed up just a few times. CDR3 sequence: CSANRRETQYF. In DNA, the CDR3 is TGCAGTGCTAACCGAAGAGAGACCCAGTACTTC. This chain uses TRBV20-1 with TRBJ2-5; D not resolved. CDR1 DFQATT and CDR2 SNEGSKA come from the germline V gene (reference sequence). This CDR3 contains 11 residues. V lost 4 bases, J lost 4 bases, and 7 bases lay in between.

The sample holds a few counts of this clonotype. The V call is TRBV21-1, the J call TRBJ2-7; the table's D call, TRBD1, has no DNA check behind it. TRBV21-1 is shown as a pseudogene. The CDR3 spans 15 residues. The CDR3 protein is CASSKGDSSSYEQYV. The CDR3 DNA follows: TGTGCCAGCAGCAAGGGGGACAGCAGCTCCTACGAGCAGTACGTC.

Many counts were recorded for this clonotype. This sequence joins TRBV20-1 and TRBJ1-3, with no clear D. V lost 1 base to trimming and J lost 2 bases, with 6 bases between them. CDR3 size: 13 residues. The germline gives CDR1 DFQATT, CDR2 SNEGSKA (reference sequence). The CDR3 loop is CSARAVTGNTIYF. The DNA of the CDR3 is TGCAGTGCTAGAGCGGTTACTGGAAACACCATATATTTT.